The present entry profiles one T cell receptor beta chain with its context. It has no known antigen specificity. Within one base of it there is no much larger clone, and no base qualities were kept. The record originates from a study of identifying expanded T cells in peripheral blood (dated 2019 in TCRdb). In the study overall: Technical replicates were generated by sequencing separate aliquots of the same genomic DNA pool, and four replicates were compared pairwise. Overall results and qualifications from the work: Variance in clone template counts between two-week samples significantly increased with total template count across all healthy donors. Both the number of clones called differentially abundant and the false-positive rate were significantly reduced by the beta-binomial model across all healthy-donor time intervals. The authors expected that biological variance in healthy repertoires might rise further over much longer intervals, such as months to years. About 1.1 differentially abundant clones were flagged by the binomial model between technical replicates, whereas about 17 and 20 were flagged over approximately two weeks and four weeks, respectively.

During the collection period, no immune events, such as infections, were documented for the healthy donors. Healthy-donor blood repertoires served as a training cohort to calibrate time-dependent variance in a beta-binomial model of T-cell clone differential abundance. The training cohort was composed of roughly 10 healthy donors, 3 female and 7 male. The donors were between roughly 25 and 64 years old, with an average age of roughly 41 years. Whole blood was collected from each healthy donor at three time points spaced approximately 13 days apart and obtained from a commercial supplier. For immunosequencing, genomic DNA was extracted from unsorted whole blood. TCRbeta CDR3 regions were profiled by bias-controlled multiplex PCR amplification of genomic DNA with the immunoSEQ Assay. The paper's data handling went like this. The absolute abundance of each unique TCRbeta CDR3 region was quantified after sequences were collapsed and filtered. Two models were used to test differential abundance: a binomial model (Fisher-equivalent) and a beta-binomial model that adds time-dependent variance fitted from healthy donors. Clones with fewer than 5 combined templates were excluded, and clones with Benjamini-Hochberg FDR below 0.01 were called differentially abundant. The form v = (b*log(k)+a)^2 was used to model beta-binomial variance as a function of total template count across the two samples. Sourced from immuneACCESS, this table was stored by TCRdb with only in-frame sequences that have V and J called. A share of the clones is absent; for the studies checked, an unresolved V gene accounts for under half, and the remainder has no known explanation. V and J calls and clone size are copied from that table; D and trimming were computed from the DNA. Recorded for this sample are tens of thousands of clones; roughly 87% of them occurred a single time. The ten top clones hold 5.5% to 7% of the sample.

The cysteine opens and the phenylalanine closes a CDR3 of 15 amino acids. Only the CDR3 portion is preserved as DNA: 45 bases, with reading frame beginning at the first base. Input material: blood. This receptor was identified in a person aged 18 to 70 in good health. The sequence links TRBV21-1 to TRBJ1-2. TRBV21-1 is described as a pseudogene. CDR3 region: CASSKGESPNYGYTF. The sequenced DNA is TGTGCCAGCAGCAAAGGGGAAAGCCCTAACTATGGCTACACCTTC.